These 10 T cell receptor beta chains share one sample of origin, sequenced in a study of identical twins. From the 5' RACE reads, TCRdb called clonotypes with MiXCR, one entry per CDR3 protein. The sample holds 500,000 or so distinct CDR3 sequences, 12% to 15% seen once. These data also featured in a second study, about yellow fever vaccine responses in identical twins.

Sequencing was carried out using CD4+ T cells sorted from blood. These receptors originate from a woman between 18 and 29 years old in good health.

This clonotype was seen repeatedly, ten times or more. The chain has TRBV28 and TRBJ1-2, with 8 bases fitting TRBD1. Germline lookup yields CDR1 MDHEN and CDR2 SYDVKM. With 2 bases clipped from V and 1 base from J, the junction kept 6 bases outside the gene matches. The CDR3 runs to 16 residues. DNA for the CDR3: TGTGCCAGCAGTTTACATGGACAGGGCCTTAACTATGGCTACACCTTC. Amino acids: CASSLHGQGLNYGYTF.

The chain has TRBV5-6 and TRBJ2-3, with D unclear. The CDR3 is made up of 13 amino acids. Looked up from germline, CDR1 is SGHDT and CDR2 is YYEEEE. Trimming shortened V by 2 bases and J by 4 bases, and 8 bases separated the two germline ends. CDR3 region: CASSLWVADTQYF. The CDR3 coding sequence is TGTGCCAGCAGCTTATGGGTAGCAGATACGCAGTATTTT.

This clonotype has more than one count but fewer than ten. The chain employs TRBV21-1 and TRBJ2-7; TRBD1, as called in the table, went unchecked against the DNA. TRBV21-1 is an annotated pseudogene. The CDR3 length is 16 residues. The DNA of the CDR3 is TGTGCCAGCAGCAAAGCGGGAGGACAGGGTGGGTCCGAGCAGTACTTC. Protein product: CASSKAGGQGGSEQYF.

The genes are TRBV6-1 and TRBJ2-7, with 8 positions matching TRBD1. With V trimmed by 6 bases and J by 3 bases, 7 bases remained unmatched. The CDR3 sequence is 14 residues long. CDR1 MNHNS and CDR2 SASEGT come from the germline V gene. The CDR3 coding sequence is TGTGCCAGCAGGGCGACCGGGACAGGCTACGAGCAGTACTTC. Translating it yields CASRATGTGYEQYF.

The CDR3 DNA reads TGTGCCAGCAGCTTGCTCGGGCAGGGTGGAACAGATACGCAGTATTTT. Protein sequence: CASSLLGQGGTDTQYF. This chain uses TRBV5-6 with TRBJ2-3; the D gene is possibly TRBD1 (5 bases). Trimming left V 1 base short and J 3 bases short, with 15 bases between. The CDR3 has 16 residues. Germline loops: CDR1 SGHDT, CDR2 YYEEEE. Filled out from reference TRBV5-6 and TRBJ2-3, the complete variable domain reads DAGVTQSPTHLIKTRGQQVTLRCSPKSGHDTVSWYQQALGQGPQFIFQYYEEEERQRGNFPDRFSGHQFPNYSSELNVNALLLGDSALYLCASSLLGQGGTDTQYFGPGTRLTVL.

In this sample, this clonotype turned up a few times. CDR3 loop: CASSLAKTSANTGELFF. The DNA for the CDR3 is TGCGCCAGCAGCTTGGCCAAAACTAGCGCGAACACCGGGGAGCTGTTTTTT. This sequence joins TRBV5-1 and TRBJ2-2; 7 bases are shared with TRBD2. Germline CDR1 SGHRS, CDR2 YFSETQ. The CDR3 has 17 amino acids. With 0 bases clipped from V and 0 bases from J, the junction kept 5 bases outside the gene matches.

The V gene is TRBV5-6, the J gene TRBJ2-5; a weak D match, TRBD1 (6 bases). Trimming removed 0 bases at V and 2 bases at J, with 11 bases between. The germline V gene has CDR1 SGHDT and CDR2 YYEEEE. This CDR3 has 15 amino acids. The CDR3 nucleotides are TGTGCCAGCAGCTTGGAACAGGGAACTCAAGAGACCCAGTACTTC. Its protein product is CASSLEQGTQETQYF. The full variable domain, completed using reference TRBV5-6 and TRBJ2-5, is DAGVTQSPTHLIKTRGQQVTLRCSPKSGHDTVSWYQQALGQGPQFIFQYYEEEERQRGNFPDRFSGHQFPNYSSELNVNALLLGDSALYLCASSLEQGTQETQYFGPGTRLLVL.

This clonotype was detected a few times. CDR3 nucleotides: TGTGCCAGCAGTGTCAGGGGCAACTATGGCTACACCTTC. Residues: CASSVRGNYGYTF. This rearrangement joins TRBV6-1 to TRBJ1-2; D possibly corresponds to TRBD1 (6 bases). Trimming pared 4 bases from V and 2 bases from J, leaving 8 bases between. The CDR3 covers 13 residues. Germline assignment: CDR1 MNHNS and CDR2 SASEGT.

This clonotype was seen only a few times. This chain connects TRBV12-3 or TRBV12-4 to TRBJ2-4; D is perhaps TRBD1 (6 bases). Deletions cut 3 bases from V and 0 bases from J, with 12 bases between. The CDR3 totals 16 residues. The CDR3: CASSLGAALAKNIQYF. The CDR3 DNA sequence: TGTGCCAGCAGTTTGGGGGCAGCCCTAGCCAAAAACATTCAGTACTTC.

This clonotype has at least ten counts. This chain links TRBV29-1 with TRBJ2-7; a weak D match, TRBD1 (6 bases). Trimming stripped 6 bases from V and 1 base from J, with 10 bases between. The germline CDR1 and CDR2 sequences are SQVTM and ANQGSEA. This CDR3 is 12 amino acids long. For the CDR3, the DNA is TGCAGCGTCTCACAGGGTTCCTACGAGCAGTACTTC. This encodes CSVSQGSYEQYF.